The present TCR beta chain was sequenced within a study of technical replicates of blood from several donors. The CDR3 is 15 amino acids. The junction had 8 bases not matched to a gene; V was cut back by 7 bases and J by 3 bases. Germline V gene lookup returns CDR1 SNHLY and CDR2 FYNNEI. TCRdb keeps only in-frame clones here, not all; method: immunoSEQ multiplex PCR. This table holds some 70,000 clones, roughly 97% found once. This TCR was recovered from a human donor in good health. Sequencing was done on a sample of T cells isolated from PBMCs. The chain has TRBV2 and TRBJ1-4, with 7 bases lining up with TRBD1. Here the CDR3 reads CASTWRGRANEKLFF. The CDR3 DNA reads TGTGCCAGCACTTGGAGGGGGCGGGCTAATGAAAAACTGTTTTTT.